This entry is about one T cell receptor beta chain. The data belong to a study of STAT5B mutations in CD4+ large granular lymphocyte leukemia. Control samples were healthy donors' buffy coats. The method was immunoSEQ multiplex PCR; TCRdb's version includes in-frame clones alone and lacks a portion of them. The sample gives 23,000 or so clones, 75% of which show up once; roughly 4% is in the top ten. V trimming: 3 bases; J trimming: 7 bases; junction bases outside the gene matches: 4. Looked up from germline, CDR1 is MGHDK and CDR2 is SYGVNS. The CDR3 runs to 14 residues. The sample taken for sequencing was CD4+ T cells from blood buffy coats. The TCR comes from a human donor in good health. The V and J genes are TRBV25-1 and TRBJ2-1, with 9 bases aligning to TRBD2. The DNA for the CDR3 is TGTGCCAGCAGTGATAGCGGGAGTCTTAATGAGCAGTTCTTC. It yields the protein CASSDSGSLNEQFF.